This entry describes one TCR beta chain. Its specific antigen is unknown. Base qualities are not provided; no much larger clone lies one nucleotide away. Patients with a history of autoimmune disease or receiving systemic immunosuppression were excluded from the trial. Peripheral blood for TCR sequencing was collected from all dose cohorts at baseline, on cycle 4 day 1, and on cycle 7 day 1. The samples were drawn from a first-in-human, open-label, multicenter phase I dose-escalation trial of ivuxolimab. Adults with locally advanced or metastatic melanoma, renal cell, hepatocellular, or head and neck squamous cell carcinoma were enrolled in the trial. Before TCR sequencing, CD4+ T cells and CD8+ T cells from peripheral blood were sorted into separate populations. The data stem from a study of OX40 agonist ivuxolimab in advanced cancers. A note on the overall study: Ivuxolimab was an agonistic, fully human IgG2 monoclonal antibody directed against OX40 (CD134), a costimulatory receptor. Intravenous ivuxolimab was administered to patients every 2 weeks at six dose levels: 0.01, 0.1, 0.3, 1.5, 3 and 10 mg/kg. Among the 50 to 55 dose-escalation patients, 19 had hepatocellular carcinoma, 15 or so melanoma, 9 renal cell carcinoma and 9 head and neck cancer. The dose-escalation cohort was almost 85% male with a mean age of about 60 years, ranging from roughly 20 to 80. Prior anti-PD-1, anti-PD-L1 or anti-CTLA-4 therapy was permitted, and 40% of dose-escalation patients had received checkpoint inhibitors. Partial responses occurred in three dose-escalation patients: two with cutaneous melanoma and one with hepatocellular carcinoma. The purpose of peripheral TCRbeta sequencing was to test whether ivuxolimab changed TCR sequence diversity and led to clonal T-cell expansion. The paper covers the monotherapy dose-escalation part of the phase I ivuxolimab trial, which included N of about 50 patients.

Genomic DNA was isolated from the sorted cells so that the TCRbeta CDR3 region could be sequenced. The immunoSEQ Assay was used for sequencing of TCRbeta CDR3 regions. The immuneACCESS repertoire file appears here via TCRdb, limited to in-frame rearrangements. These files lack a portion of the clones; in checked studies, under half of the deficit traces to unresolved V genes, and the cause of the others is not known. The sample table records tens of thousands of clones; 70% to 85% of these occur just once. The ten largest make up 20% to 25% of the sample. The V end loses 3 bases and the J end loses 0 bases, and a stretch of 9 bases separates them. The germline V gene gives CDR1 as SNHLY and CDR2 as FYNNEI. The CDR3 starts with the cysteine, ends with the phenylalanine, and has 15 residues. The only DNA kept is the CDR3, 45 bases in frame from the first base. The full study reports these points: At doses of 0.1 to 3.0 mg/kg, clonal expansion of both CD4+ and CD8+ T cells in blood was seen between baseline and week 6. After ivuxolimab, expanded clones were on average more numerous among CD8+ T cells than among CD4+ T cells. Partial responders in the 0.1-3.0 mg/kg groups had among the lowest normalized peripheral clonal expansion, especially among CD8+ T cells. Low levels of normalized T-cell clonal expansion were also shown by some nonresponding patients. The antigen specificity of the peripheral T cells that underwent clonal expansion was not determined.

The TCR comes from an adult with an advanced solid tumor such as melanoma, head and neck, liver or kidney cancer. This specimen consisted of CD4+ or CD8+ T cells sorted from blood, obtained in a trial of the OX40 agonist ivuxolimab. The chain is assembled from TRBV2 and TRBJ1-5; confidence is insufficient to name the D gene. The CDR3 region reads CASSDWKYSNQPQHF. The nucleotide sequence reads as follows: TGTGCCAGCAGTGACTGGAAATATAGCAATCAGCCCCAGCATTTT. When the CDR3 is completed using the reference TRBV2 and TRBJ1-5 genes on either side, the full variable domain is EPEVTQTPSHQVTQMGQEVILRCVPISNHLYFYWYRQILGQKVEFLVSFYNNEISEKSEIFDDQFSVERPDGSNFTLKIRSTKLEDSAMYFCASSDWKYSNQPQHFGDGTRLSIL.